Below, one T cell receptor beta chain is given with its context. Its cognate antigen has yet to be identified. Base qualities are not recorded, but no much larger clone differs from it by a single base. The immunoSEQ Assay, a bias-controlled multiplex PCR, was used to amplify TCRbeta CDR3 regions from genomic DNA. Per the authors' processing: The number of nucleated cells in each sample was estimated from the amplification of reference gene primers within the assay. To quantify the absolute abundance of each unique TCRbeta CDR3 rearrangement, sequence reads were collapsed and filtered. For each sample, productive Simpson clonality was calculated as the square root of Simpson's diversity index across productive rearrangements. The table comes from immuneACCESS by way of TCRdb, which keeps in-frame sequences with V and J called. Part of the clones is missing from these tables; in studies checked, under half for an unresolved V gene and the rest for unknown reasons. That table gives V, J and clone size, and the DNA gave D and trimming. Counted in this sample were almost 250,000 clones; approximately 86% of them appeared once. 1.6% of the sample is in the top ten clones.

In the prospective study, participants were about 18 to 90 years old, resided in about two dozen geographic areas of the United States, and were enrolled through a virtual design. To assign participants to cohorts, the prospective study relied on clinical history that participants themselves reported in a screening survey and a study questionnaire. Recovered participants in ImmuneRACE Cohort 3 were defined by two consecutive negative NP/OP PCR tests, clearance by a healthcare professional, or resolution of symptoms. Each participant in the prospective study had whole blood, serum and a nasopharyngeal or oropharyngeal swab collected by mobile phlebotomists. Participants in the prospective study had the option to provide additional blood draws and questionnaires over an approximately 2-month period. Prospective study blood samples were shipped either frozen or at room temperature before DNA extraction.

This sample was taken from a study of blood T cell repertoires in COVID-19 (dated by TCRdb to 2020 to 2021). A note on the overall study: Samples from collaborators originated in the United States, Italy and Spain and spanned both the acute and convalescent phases of COVID-19. The material from the prospective study consisted of cDNA or gDNA derived from T cells, B-cell-depleted T cells, or PBMCs. Deeply sampled blood TCRbeta repertoires from subjects exposed to, actively infected with, or recovered from COVID-19 were included in the dataset. The repertoires were released in a freely available public database intended as a resource for research on the immune response to SARS-CoV-2. The samples were drawn from the first 160 participants of the ongoing ImmuneRACE study and from 1,200 or so subjects provided by 6 global collaborators. The sample metadata nearly always contained a de-identified subject ID, COVID-19 status, age in years and sex. HLA class I and class II types, where available, came from metadata supplied by the sample provider rather than from assay-based typing. Study-level results and caveats: The amount of clinical and demographic metadata varied by source and participant and was provided uncurated.

CDR1 and CDR2 were assigned from the germline V gene (reference sequence) as PRHDT and FYEKMQ. V is cut by 5 bases and J by 7 bases, and the space between the germline ends is 12 bases. Its CDR3 holds 14 amino acids, cysteine through phenylalanine. Just the 42-base CDR3 DNA is kept, in frame starting at base 1. The sample comprised PBMCs or T cells enriched from blood (not recorded which). This receptor chain uses TRBV13 and TRBJ1-6, with an unclear D gene assignment. The sequence derives from a woman aged 50 to 60 who had recovered from COVID-19. The CDR3 amino acid sequence is: CASSRREFNSPLHF. The base sequence is TGTGCCAGCAGCCGAAGAGAATTCAATTCACCCCTCCACTTT.